This T cell receptor beta chain is from a study of blood T cell repertoires in COVID-19. The assay was immunoSEQ multiplex PCR, and TCRdb's table has in-frame clones only and misses some. Of just over 65,000 clones listed, roughly 90% are singletons. Germline V gene sequence: CDR1 LNHDA, CDR2 SQIVND (reference sequence). Trimming removed 5 bases at V and 7 bases at J, with 14 bases between. The CDR3 extends over 14 amino acids. The chain recombines TRBV19 with TRBJ1-4; D remains ambiguous. Sequencing was done on a sample of peripheral blood. The source of this sequence is a man in his fifties or sixties with acute or convalescent COVID-19. Here the CDR3 reads CASSPRTGIEKLFF. The CDR3 DNA sequence: TGTGCCAGTAGTCCCCGGACCGGGATTGAAAAACTGTTTTTT.